This passage covers 10 T cell receptor beta chains from one sample sequenced in a study of radiation and T cells in renal cell carcinoma. The protocol was immunoSEQ multiplex PCR, while the TCRdb copy is restricted to in-frame clones and leaves out a portion. The repertoire includes approximately 40,000 clones, roughly 85% of them detected once, and about 25% sits in the top ten. The time point is: blood 4 weeks post-SBRT, at nephrectomy. The treatment is: 15 Gy SBRT to primary tumor, nephrectomy 4 weeks later. The sequences come from blood, collected from a patient whose treatment included radiotherapy and nephrectomy. These TCRs come from a woman in her 70s with renal cell carcinoma.

The V and J genes are TRBV7-3 and TRBJ1-1; unclear D gene. V was clipped by 1 base and J by 5 bases, with 11 bases between them. Per the germline V gene, CDR1 is SGHTA and CDR2 is FQGTGA. The CDR3 is 14 residues long. The CDR3 DNA sequence: TGTGCCAGCAGCTTAAAGGGCAGAGGGACTGAAGCTTTCTTT. It yields the protein CASSLKGRGTEAFF. The full variable domain, completed using reference TRBV7-3 and TRBJ1-1, is GAGVSQTPSNKVTEKGKYVELRCDPISGHTALYWYRQSLGQGPEFLIYFQGTGAADDSGLPNDRFFAVRPEGSVSTLKIQRTERGDSAVYLCASSLKGRGTEAFFGQGTRLTVV.

In this sample, this clone turned up a few times. This chain uses TRBV30 with TRBJ1-5, with a tentative D call TRBD1 (5 bases). V dropped 0 bases and J dropped 2 bases, with 5 bases sitting between them. The CDR3 is 13 amino acids. Germline V CDR1 and CDR2: GTSNPN, SVGIG (reference sequence). CDR3 nucleotide sequence: TGTGCCTGGAGTGTAGGGGGCAATCAGCCCCAGCATTTT. It specifies CAWSVGGNQPQHF.

The chain has TRBV6-1 and TRBJ1-1; D is possibly TRBD1 (6 bases). Trimming shortened V by 6 bases and J by 10 bases, and 21 bases separated the two germline ends. The length of the CDR3 is 14 residues. Per the germline V gene, CDR1 is MNHNS and CDR2 is SASEGT. In DNA form, the CDR3 reads TGTGCCAGCAGCGTTGACAGGTTTGAGGGGGGAGCTTTCTTT. Amino acid sequence: CASSVDRFEGGAFF.

Concerning this clone: The junction differs from germline at one of its ends, possibly a read error. The rearrangement joins TRBV5-1 to TRBJ2-7, with unresolved D. The CDR3 runs 15 residues. In germline, CDR1 is SGHRS, CDR2 YFSETQ. CDR3 loop: CASSLGHFSSSEQYF. CDR3 nucleotides: TGCGCCAGCAGCTTGGGCCATTTCTCCTCCTCCGAGCAGTACTTC.

This clone was detected once. The chain has TRBV7-3 and TRBJ2-2; 10 bases match TRBD2. Germline V gene sequence: CDR1 SGHTA, CDR2 FQGTGA. The CDR3 consists of 17 residues. V gave up 5 bases and J gave up 0 bases; unmatched junction bases: 6. The CDR3 spells CASSPRLAGANTGELFF. CDR3 coding DNA: TGTGCCAGCAGCCCCCGCCTAGCGGGAGCGAACACCGGGGAGCTGTTTTTT.

V gene TRBV4-1 combines with J gene TRBJ1-2; D remains ambiguous. Trimming left V 0 bases short and J 4 bases short, with 12 bases between. The CDR3 has 15 amino acids. Germline CDR1 reads MGHRA; CDR2 reads YSYEKL. The CDR3 sequence is CASSQDNSMPYGYTF. The DNA of the CDR3 is TGCGCCAGCAGCCAAGATAATTCTATGCCCTATGGCTACACCTTC.

The chain uses TRBV5-6 and TRBJ1-5; D is possibly TRBD1 (5 bases). CDR1 and CDR2 from the germline V gene are SGHDT and YYEEEE. Between the trimmed V and J ends, which lost 1 base and 4 bases, there was a span of 9 bases. The CDR3 is 14 residues long. The CDR3 loop reads CASSLSRENQPQHF. The CDR3 bases are TGTGCCAGCAGCTTGAGCAGGGAGAATCAGCCCCAGCATTTT.

This chain connects TRBV9 to TRBJ2-7; D possibly matches TRBD1 or TRBD2 (5 bases each). Germline V gene data show CDR1 as SGDLS and CDR2 as YYNGEE. The CDR3 covers 15 residues. V was shortened by 1 base and J by 9 bases, with 20 bases between the two germline ends. In DNA, the CDR3 is TGTGCCAGCAGCGTAAATTCGGACGGAGCTGGGGGGCAGTACTTC. Its protein product is CASSVNSDGAGGQYF.

The chain uses TRBV9 and TRBJ2-5, with D unresolved. The CDR3 is made up of 14 amino acids. V was pared by 0 bases and J by 3 bases, with 9 bases between. Germline CDR1 and CDR2: SGDLS and YYNGEE. The CDR3 sequence is CASSVAEREETQYF. CDR3 sequence (DNA): TGTGCCAGCAGCGTAGCTGAAAGAGAAGAGACCCAGTACTTC.

This clone has a single count. The V gene is TRBV6-1, the J gene TRBJ1-5; D is possibly TRBD1 (6 bases). This CDR3 has 15 residues. Germline lookup yields CDR1 MNHNS and CDR2 SASEGT. V gave up 2 bases and J gave up 2 bases, with 10 bases separating them. The CDR3 DNA sequence: TGTGCCAGCAGTGAAAACAGGGTGGGCAATCAGCCCCAGCATTTT. This sequence encodes CASSENRVGNQPQHF.